Below, 30 T cell receptor beta chains from the same sample are listed, as sequenced in a study of blood T cell repertoires in COVID-19 (dated by TCRdb to the early 2020s). The method was the immunoSEQ multiplex PCR assay. TCRdb re-hosts the immuneACCESS table, in-frame sequences only. Its copies lack some clones; in the studies checked, an unresolved V gene accounts for under half of them, and the cause for the rest is not known. This sample lists fewer than 250,000 clones; roughly 86% were detected once. About 1.6% of the sample is held by the ten biggest clonotypes. The specimen sequenced was peripheral blood. These receptors all come from a woman aged 55 to 70 who had recovered from COVID-19.

The chain has TRBV6-5 and TRBJ1-1, with D tentatively TRBD1 (5 bases). The CDR3 has 14 residues. Germline V gives CDR1 MNHEY, CDR2 SVGAGI. V was trimmed by 5 bases and J by 6 bases, leaving 16 bases between them. The chain's CDR3 is CASSTSGGVAEAFF. CDR3 in DNA: TGTGCCAGCAGTACCTCGGGGGGGGTGGCTGAAGCTTTCTTT.

This rearrangement joins TRBV18 to TRBJ1-1; D may be TRBD1 (5 bases). Germline lookup yields CDR1 KGHSH and CDR2 LQKENI. The CDR3 contains 14 residues. The V and J ends lost 3 bases and 2 bases respectively, with 10 bases between them. CDR3 sequence: CASSPRQKNTEAFF. CDR3 nucleotides: TGTGCCAGCTCACCGCGACAGAAAAACACTGAAGCTTTCTTT.

J is TRBJ2-3 and V is TRBV20-1; D is possibly TRBD2 (6 bases). Germline V gene sequence: CDR1 DFQATT, CDR2 SNEGSKA (reference sequence). The CDR3 consists of 11 residues. With 7 bases removed from V and 4 bases from J, the gap between germline ends came to 9 bases. CDR3 sequence (DNA): TGCAGTGGAGGAGGGGCAGATACGCAGTATTTT. Protein: CSGGGADTQYF.

This chain uses TRBV7-2 with TRBJ2-2, with TRBD2 matching over 9 bases. The V segment lost 0 bases and the J segment 6 bases; nucleotides outside the gene matches: 2. Germline CDR1 reads SGHTA; CDR2 reads FQGNSA. This CDR3 has 15 residues. CDR3 protein: CASSLAAGGSGELFF. The CDR3 DNA reads TGTGCCAGCAGCTTAGCCGCGGGGGGGTCCGGGGAGCTGTTTTTT.

V usage is TRBV11-2 and J usage is TRBJ2-3; 7 bases agree with TRBD2. CDR1 is SGHAT, CDR2 FQNNGV, per germline. The CDR3 spans 15 residues. V was clipped by 1 base and J by 2 bases; unmatched bases: 3. CDR3 protein: CASSLAGGDTDTQYF. The CDR3 nucleotides read TGTGCCAGCAGCTTAGCGGGGGGTGACACAGATACGCAGTATTTT. Supplemented by reference TRBV11-2 and TRBJ2-3, the full variable domain reads EAGVAQSPRYKIIEKRQSVAFWCNPISGHATLYWYQQILGQGPKLLIQFQNNGVVDDSQLPKDRFSAERLKGVDSTLKIQPAKLEDSAVYLCASSLAGGDTDTQYFGPGTRLTVL.

This clone was recorded once. The gene calls are TRBV7-2 and TRBJ1-5; D is possibly TRBD1 (5 bases). There are 16 residues in the CDR3. CDR1 and CDR2 (germline): SGHTA, FQGNSA. The ends were cut back, 1 base at V and 2 bases at J, with 12 bases in the middle. The CDR3 spells CASSLGRPQGNQPQHF. CDR3 in DNA: TGTGCCAGCAGCTTAGGCCGTCCACAGGGCAATCAGCCCCAGCATTTT.

This clone came up once. This sequence joins TRBV18 and TRBJ2-2; perhaps TRBD1 as D (6 bases). Trimming removed 2 bases at V and 2 bases at J, with 12 bases between. CDR1 and CDR2 (germline): KGHSH, LQKENI. This CDR3 is 16 amino acids long. Written as DNA, the CDR3 is TGTGCCAGCTCACCATCTCAGGGGAGTAACACCGGGGAGCTGTTTTTT. It yields the protein CASSPSQGSNTGELFF.

DNA for the CDR3: TGCGCCAGCAGCTTGTCGACAGGAGTAGCAACTAATGAAAAACTGTTTTTT. It is translated as CASSLSTGVATNEKLFF. The J gene is TRBJ1-4, the V gene TRBV5-1; the D gene is possibly TRBD1 (6 bases). Trimming left V 1 base short and J 0 bases short, with 13 bases between. Germline-derived CDR1 and CDR2 are SGHRS and YFSETQ. The CDR3 sequence is 17 residues long.

The genes are TRBV15 and TRBJ1-6; D unclear. Germline V CDR1 and CDR2: LNHNV, YYDKDF (reference sequence). The CDR3 loop spans 14 amino acids. Trimming took off 0 bases at V and 6 bases at J, with 6 bases between the two ends. CDR3 sequence: CATSRDPSNSPLHF. The CDR3 DNA reads TGTGCCACCAGCAGAGATCCTAGTAATTCACCCCTCCACTTT.

This clone has more than one count but fewer than ten. V and J are TRBV3-1 (or the pseudogene TRBV3-2) and TRBJ2-3; 9 bases fit TRBD2. V trimming: 1 base; J trimming: 6 bases; junction bases outside the gene matches: 8. Per the germline V gene, CDR1 is LGHDT and CDR2 is YNNKEL (reference sequence). CDR3 size: 16 residues. For the CDR3, the DNA is TGTGCCAGCAGCCAAGTCGCGGGGGGGGTCGAGGATACGCAGTATTTT. It translates to CASSQVAGGVEDTQYF.

This rearrangement joins TRBV7-2 to TRBJ1-5; 8 nucleotides agree with TRBD1. V lost 5 bases and J lost 3; bases outside the gene matches: 9. The germline V gene encodes CDR1 SGHTA and CDR2 FQGNSA. The CDR3 sequence is 16 residues long. CDR3 sequence reads: CASSAGTDRVNQPQHF. For the CDR3, the DNA is TGTGCCAGCAGCGCCGGCACGGACAGGGTCAATCAGCCCCAGCATTTT. The full variable domain, in which reference TRBV7-2 and TRBJ1-5 provide the parts outside the CDR3, is GAGVSQSPSNKVTEKGKDVELRCDPISGHTALYWYRQSLGQGLEFLIYFQGNSAPDKSGLPSDRFSAERTGGSVSTLTIQRTQQEDSAVYLCASSAGTDRVNQPQHFGDGTRLSIL.

V usage is TRBV5-4 and J usage is TRBJ2-1; TRBD1 might be the D (6 bases). V lost 1 base and J 2 bases, leaving 10 bases between the germline ends. This CDR3 has 15 amino acids. Germline CDR1 is SGHNT and CDR2 is YYREEE (reference sequence). The CDR3 DNA reads TGTGCCAGCAGCTTGCGGGACAAGGCCTACAATGAGCAGTTCTTC. This encodes CASSLRDKAYNEQFF.

This clone was seen more than once but under ten times. This chain connects TRBV5-1 to TRBJ2-1, with 9 positions matching TRBD2. Germline values: CDR1 SGHRS, CDR2 YFSETQ. The CDR3 is made up of 15 amino acids. V lost 3 bases to trimming and J lost 10 bases; unmatched junction nucleotides: 11. The CDR3 DNA is TGCGCCAGCAGCTCAGCTAGCGGGGTCCCCCTGGAGCAGTTCTTC. Translated: CASSSASGVPLEQFF.

The rearrangement uses TRBV18 and TRBJ2-5; D not certain. Looked up from germline, CDR1 is KGHSH and CDR2 is LQKENI. The CDR3 runs 14 residues. The V end lost 0 bases, the J end lost 5 bases, and 10 bases lay between the germline ends. The CDR3 nucleotides are TGTGCCAGCTCACCACCAGCCACGCGGGAGACCCAGTACTTC. This codes for CASSPPATRETQYF.

The chain joins TRBV5-1 to TRBJ2-4; the D is unclear. CDR1 and CDR2 from the germline V gene are SGHRS and YFSETQ. Trimming took off 7 bases at V and 0 bases at J, with 17 bases between the two ends. This CDR3 has 16 residues. In nucleotides, the CDR3 is TGCGCCAGCCGCCCCACTCGGCCAGGAGCCAAAAACATTCAGTACTTC. This sequence encodes CASRPTRPGAKNIQYF.

The chain uses TRBV27 and TRBJ2-3; 13 bases are a match to TRBD2. CDR3 length equals 16 residues. CDR1 is MNHEY and CDR2 is SMNVEV in the germline V gene (reference sequence). The V segment lost 5 bases and the J segment 5 bases; nucleotides outside the gene matches: 7. The CDR3 DNA reads TGTGCCAGCAGTCCACTAGCGGGGGGGCGTGAAGATACGCAGTATTTT. Translated: CASSPLAGGREDTQYF.

The V call is TRBV11-2, the J call TRBJ1-5; D may be TRBD1 (5 bases). The CDR3 contains 13 residues. Germline V gene sequence: CDR1 SGHAT, CDR2 FQNNGV. The V end was cut by 4 bases, the J end by 5 bases, with 9 bases between. CDR3 protein: CASSWGGDQPQHF. CDR3 DNA sequence: TGTGCCAGCAGCTGGGGGGGGGATCAGCCCCAGCATTTT.

This chain uses TRBV29-1 with TRBJ1-2, with unresolved D. The V end lost 5 bases, the J end lost 2 bases, and 18 bases lay between the germline ends. This CDR3 has 15 residues. Per the germline V gene, CDR1 is SQVTM and CDR2 is ANQGSEA. CDR3 bases: TGCAGCGTTTCAGTCCCCCCCGGCGGAAACTATGGCTACACCTTC. The encoded protein is CSVSVPPGGNYGYTF.

The genes are TRBV28 and TRBJ1-1, with D tentatively TRBD1 (5 bases). Germline V gene sequence: CDR1 MDHEN, CDR2 SYDVKM. The CDR3 spans 15 residues. The V gene lost 5 bases and the J gene lost 0 bases, with 13 bases spanning the gap. The CDR3 region is CASSLLDSLNTEAFF. In DNA form, the CDR3 reads TGTGCCAGCAGTCTCCTTGACAGCTTGAACACTGAAGCTTTCTTT.

The chain links TRBV7-8 to TRBJ2-7, with 10 nucleotides matching TRBD1. The J segment lost 1 base and the V segment lost 7 bases, leaving 4 bases of the junction unmatched. The germline gives CDR1 SGHVS, CDR2 FQNEAQ. This CDR3 contains 14 residues. The CDR3 loop is CASTPDRGSYEQYF. DNA for the CDR3: TGTGCCAGCACCCCGGACAGGGGGTCCTACGAGCAGTACTTC.

The genes are TRBV5-1 and TRBJ2-1; D may be TRBD1 (7 bases). Between the trimmed V and J ends, which lost 4 bases and 5 bases, there was a span of 16 bases. CDR3 length: 15 residues. Per germline, CDR1 SGHRS and CDR2 YFSETQ. CDR3 bases: TGCGCCAGCAGCCCGGAGGGACAGACTCACAATGAGCAGTTCTTC. Its protein product is CASSPEGQTHNEQFF.

This clone was recorded a few times. V usage is TRBV11-2 and J usage is TRBJ2-1, with 7 bases fitting TRBD2. CDR3 size: 14 residues. Germline V gene data show CDR1 as SGHAT and CDR2 as FQNNGV. With V trimmed by 7 bases and J by 7 bases, 10 bases remained unmatched. The CDR3 sequence: CASTPGGNGNEQFF. CDR3 bases: TGTGCCAGCACCCCGGGGGGAAATGGGAATGAGCAGTTCTTC.

The CDR3 DNA reads TGTGCCAGCAGCTTACACCAGGGGGCGAACACTGAAGCTTTCTTT. Its protein is CASSLHQGANTEAFF. This chain links TRBV7-2 with TRBJ1-1; the match to TRBD1 covers 8 bases. Per germline, CDR1 SGHTA and CDR2 FQGNSA. V gave up 2 bases and J gave up 1 base; unmatched junction bases: 3. The CDR3 extends over 15 amino acids.

The V gene is TRBV27, the J gene TRBJ1-5, with D perhaps TRBD1 (5 bases). The CDR3 has 16 amino acids. CDR1 is MNHEY and CDR2 is SMNVEV in the germline V gene (reference sequence). The germline V and J ends were trimmed by 9 bases and 5 bases, with 23 bases remaining between them. CDR3 DNA: TGTGCCAGTATACAAGCCGATAAGGGGTCTGATCAGCCCCAGCATTTT. Its protein product is CASIQADKGSDQPQHF.

V is TRBV21-1 and J is TRBJ2-3; the table's D call TRBD2 went unverified against the DNA. TRBV21-1 is an annotated pseudogene. The CDR3 has 17 amino acids. The CDR3: CASSKGGGGARTDTQYF. The CDR3 nucleotides are TGTGCCAGCAGCAAGGGGGGTGGGGGAGCCCGAACAGATACGCAGTATTTT.

This sequence joins TRBV21-1 and TRBJ2-3; the DNA was not used to check the table's D call, TRBD2. TRBV21-1 is a known pseudogene. The CDR3 sequence is 22 residues long. The CDR3 spells CASSKASCPQARGSLGTDTQYF. The CDR3 DNA reads as TGTGCCAGCAGCAAAGCCTCCTGTCCCCAGGCGCGGGGGTCCCTGGGCACAGATACGCAGTATTTT.

V is TRBV28 and J is TRBJ1-1; TRBD1 agrees at 7 bases. Germline loops: CDR1 MDHEN, CDR2 SYDVKM. CDR3 length equals 17 residues. V was clipped by 6 bases and J by 2 bases; unmatched bases: 15. CDR3 in DNA: TGTGCCAGCAGGGAGACAACAGGGGCCCCCCCTAACACTGAAGCTTTCTTT. This encodes CASRETTGAPPNTEAFF.

This chain connects TRBV7-8 to TRBJ2-7, with TRBD2 as a possible D gene (6 bases). With 9 bases removed from V and 4 bases from J, the gap between germline ends came to 16 bases. Germline values: CDR1 SGHVS, CDR2 FQNEAQ. The CDR3 has 13 residues. In DNA, the CDR3 is TGTGCCAGTTCGACCGGGACTGAGTACGAGCAGTACTTC. Amino acid sequence: CASSTGTEYEQYF.

The chain couples TRBV18 to TRBJ2-2; the D is unclear. With 2 bases removed from V and 3 bases from J, the gap between germline ends came to 7 bases. Per the germline V gene, CDR1 is KGHSH and CDR2 is LQKENI. The CDR3 totals 14 residues. CDR3 coding DNA: TGTGCCAGCTCACCAGGGCTTGACACCGGGGAGCTGTTTTTT. Amino acid sequence: CASSPGLDTGELFF.

In regard to this clone: Different DNA sequences within this sample yield the same CDR3. The chain links TRBV7-2 to TRBJ1-6, with TRBD1 matching 9 bases. Per the germline V gene, CDR1 is SGHTA and CDR2 is FQGNSA. The CDR3 runs to 14 residues. Germline trimming cut 4 bases from V and 7 bases from J; bases unmatched to any gene: 2. CDR3 residues: CASSSGQGNSPLHF. The CDR3 bases are TGTGCCAGCAGCTCGGGACAGGGAAATTCACCCCTCCACTTT. Combining the CDR3 with reference TRBV7-2 and TRBJ1-6 gives the whole variable domain GAGVSQSPSNKVTEKGKDVELRCDPISGHTALYWYRQSLGQGLEFLIYFQGNSAPDKSGLPSDRFSAERTGGSVSTLTIQRTQQEDSAVYLCASSSGQGNSPLHFGNGTRLTVT.